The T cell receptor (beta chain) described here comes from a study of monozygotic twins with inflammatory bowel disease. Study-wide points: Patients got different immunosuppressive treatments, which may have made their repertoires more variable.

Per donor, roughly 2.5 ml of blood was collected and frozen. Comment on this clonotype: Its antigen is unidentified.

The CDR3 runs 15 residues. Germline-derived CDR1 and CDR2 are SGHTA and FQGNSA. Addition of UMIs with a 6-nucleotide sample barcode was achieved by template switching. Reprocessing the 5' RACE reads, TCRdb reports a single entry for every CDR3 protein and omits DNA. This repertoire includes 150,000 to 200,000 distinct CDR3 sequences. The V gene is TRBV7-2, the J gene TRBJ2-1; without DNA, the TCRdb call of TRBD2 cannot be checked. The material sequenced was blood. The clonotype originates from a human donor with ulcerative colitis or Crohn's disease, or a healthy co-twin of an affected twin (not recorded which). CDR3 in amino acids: CASSPVGLAVNEQFF. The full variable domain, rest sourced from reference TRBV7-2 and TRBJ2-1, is GAGVSQSPSNKVTEKGKDVELRCDPISGHTALYWYRQSLGQGLEFLIYFQGNSAPDKSGLPSDRFSAERTGGSVSTLTIQRTQQEDSAVYLCASSPVGLAVNEQFFGPGTRLTVL.